Following are 28 T cell receptor beta chains from one sample sequenced in a study of blood T cell repertoires in COVID-19. TCRdb's copy holds only in-frame clones and misses some; the assay was immunoSEQ multiplex PCR. The sample shows around 340,000 clones, 83% of them seen only once. The sample comprised peripheral blood. The receptors shown here come from a man younger than 40 with active or convalescent COVID-19.

The chain is built from TRBV7-9 and TRBJ1-5; 7 bases line up with TRBD1. Trimming cost V 0 bases and J 9 bases; bases outside gene matches: 8. Germline lookup yields CDR1 SEHNR and CDR2 FQNEAQ (reference sequence). The CDR3 loop spans 15 amino acids. The CDR3 coding sequence is TGTGCCAGCAGCTTAGCTACAGGGGCCGGGACGCCCCAGCATTTT. This translates into CASSLATGAGTPQHF.

This chain uses TRBV30 with TRBJ1-1; no reliable D call. In germline, CDR1 is GTSNPN, CDR2 SVGIG (reference sequence). V gave up 5 bases and J gave up 3 bases, with 7 bases separating them. The CDR3 extends over 11 amino acids. The DNA of the CDR3 is TGTGCCTGGGCGGAGTACACTGAAGCTTTCTTT. Protein: CAWAEYTEAFF.

The chain's CDR3 is CASSARTGNQPQHF. In DNA form, the CDR3 reads TGTGCCAGCAGCGCTCGGACTGGCAATCAGCCCCAGCATTTT. The chain links TRBV6-5 to TRBJ1-5; unclear D gene. CDR1 MNHEY and CDR2 SVGAGI come from the germline V gene. The CDR3 extends over 14 amino acids. V was cut by 6 bases and J by 2 bases, with 11 bases left in between.

This sequence joins TRBV2 and TRBJ1-4, with D maybe TRBD1 (5 bases). V shed 8 bases and J shed 8 bases, with 21 bases lying between them. From germline, CDR1 is SNHLY and CDR2 FYNNEI. The CDR3 is 15 residues long. The CDR3 DNA follows: TGTGCCAGCGTTCTCTCCCGGGGGACCAAGGAAAAACTGTTTTTT. Its translation is CASVLSRGTKEKLFF.

This chain links TRBV7-9 with TRBJ1-1, with D possibly being TRBD1 (5 bases). The CDR3 spans 13 residues. The V end was cut by 5 bases, the J end by 7 bases, with 14 bases between. The germline V gene has CDR1 SEHNR and CDR2 FQNEAQ (reference sequence). The CDR3 bases are TGTGCCAGCAGCCTAGACAGACAGTATGAAGCTTTCTTT. Its protein is CASSLDRQYEAFF.

The rearrangement links TRBV27 to TRBJ1-1, with D possibly being TRBD1 (5 bases). Trimming took off 3 bases at V and 3 bases at J, with 8 bases between the two ends. CDR1 is MNHEY, CDR2 SMNVEV, per germline (reference sequence). This CDR3 is 13 amino acids long. CDR3: CASSLGEDTEAFF. DNA for the CDR3: TGTGCCAGCAGTTTGGGGGAGGACACTGAAGCTTTCTTT.

The chain is built from TRBV19 and TRBJ1-5, with D unclear. This CDR3 has 13 amino acids. Deletions cut 2 bases from V and 9 bases from J, with 11 bases between. Germline loops: CDR1 LNHDA, CDR2 SQIVND (reference sequence). The CDR3 sequence is CASSISRSWPQHF. The CDR3 DNA reads as TGTGCCAGTAGTATAAGCCGATCTTGGCCCCAGCATTTT.

The V gene is TRBV4-1, the J gene TRBJ2-2, with D possibly matching TRBD2 (7 bases). CDR1 is MGHRA, CDR2 YSYEKL, per germline. CDR3 size: 18 residues. V lost 6 bases, J lost 2 bases, and 22 bases lay in between. CDR3 sequence: CASRWGRGIRTNTGELFF. The DNA for the CDR3 is TGCGCCAGCAGATGGGGGCGGGGGATTAGGACCAACACCGGGGAGCTGTTTTTT.

The chain joins TRBV6-1 to TRBJ1-4, with D possibly TRBD1 on 5 matching bases. The germline V gene has CDR1 MNHNS and CDR2 SASEGT. The V end was cut by 0 bases, the J end by 7 bases, with 12 bases between. There are 15 residues in the CDR3. CDR3 region: CASSEAGGKGEKLFF. The CDR3 DNA follows: TGTGCCAGCAGTGAAGCCGGGGGAAAGGGTGAAAAACTGTTTTTT.

The chain has TRBV5-5 and TRBJ1-6, with D perhaps matching TRBD1 (5 bases). V lost 4 bases to trimming and J lost 2 bases, with 13 bases between them. CDR1 is SGHKS, CDR2 YYEKEE, per germline (reference sequence). This CDR3 is built from 16 residues. The DNA for the CDR3 is TGTGCCAGCAGCCTCCGTCGGGGGGCCTATAATTCACCCCTCCACTTT. Translation: CASSLRRGAYNSPLHF.

The chain carries TRBV20-1 and TRBJ2-4; 8 bases align to TRBD2. CDR3 length: 15 residues. Germline assignment: CDR1 DFQATT and CDR2 SNEGSKA (reference sequence). Trimming cost V 3 bases and J 1 base; bases outside gene matches: 5. CDR3 DNA: TGCAGTGCTAGTAGGTTAGCGGGGGCCAAAAACATTCAGTACTTC. This codes for CSASRLAGAKNIQYF.

The gene calls are TRBV4-3 and TRBJ1-1, with TRBD1 matching 7 bases. The CDR3 loop spans 15 amino acids. The V gene end was trimmed by 4 bases and the J gene end by 0 bases; junction bases not matched to a gene: 5. Germline V CDR1 and CDR2: LGHNA, YSLEER. CDR3 in DNA: TGCGCCAGCAGCCTAACGGACAGGCTGAACACTGAAGCTTTCTTT. It yields the protein CASSLTDRLNTEAFF.

The rearrangement links TRBV27 to TRBJ2-7, with 9 positions matching TRBD1. In germline, CDR1 is MNHEY, CDR2 SMNVEV (reference sequence). Trimming took 5 bases from V and 3 from J; bases not matched to a gene: 5. The CDR3 runs to 14 residues. The CDR3 DNA is TGTGCCAGCAGTCTAGGACAGGGGATCTACGAGCAGTACTTC. Protein: CASSLGQGIYEQYF.

A single count supports this clone. The chain couples TRBV11-3 to TRBJ2-1; no firm D call. The CDR3 totals 13 residues. V was trimmed by 1 base and J by 12 bases, leaving 13 bases between them. Looked up from germline, CDR1 is SGHNT and CDR2 is YENEEA. This chain's CDR3 is CASSLGAQTGQFF. As DNA, the CDR3 is TGTGCCAGCAGCTTAGGAGCTCAGACGGGGCAGTTCTTC.

This clone has only one observation. The chain uses TRBV4-3 and TRBJ1-2; D call uncertain. Trimming took 4 bases from V and 7 from J, leaving 7 bases between them. The CDR3 covers 11 residues. CDR1 is LGHNA and CDR2 is YSLEER in the germline V gene. The CDR3, as DNA: TGCGCCAGCAGCCGCGGGCCTGGCTACACCTTC. This encodes CASSRGPGYTF.

The chain is built from TRBV4-3 and TRBJ2-7; 9 bases are a match to TRBD1. Trimming at V came to 4 bases and at J to 6 bases, leaving 4 bases not matched to a gene. Germline loops: CDR1 LGHNA, CDR2 YSLEER. This CDR3 region has 13 residues. CDR3 coding DNA: TGCGCCAGCAGCCTGGGACAGGGAGGCGAGCAGTACTTC. Its protein is CASSLGQGGEQYF.

The V gene is TRBV4-3, the J gene TRBJ2-1, with TRBD1 matching 8 bases. This CDR3 is built from 16 residues. CDR1 and CDR2 (germline): LGHNA, YSLEER. Trimming took 5 bases from V and 7 from J; bases not matched to a gene: 13. The CDR3 spells CASSSLGQGAINEQFF. As DNA, the CDR3 is TGCGCCAGCAGCTCCCTGGGGCAGGGGGCCATTAATGAGCAGTTCTTC.

This clone was observed once. The chain carries TRBV29-1 and TRBJ2-5; D is ambiguous. V lost 1 base, J lost 0 bases, and 15 bases lay in between. The CDR3 is 16 amino acids. The germline CDR1 and CDR2 sequences are SQVTM and ANQGSEA. This chain's CDR3 is CSVEAGKHPNQETQYF. Here the CDR3 DNA reads TGCAGCGTTGAAGCGGGTAAACATCCGAACCAAGAGACCCAGTACTTC.

This clone showed up just once. The chain combines TRBV25-1 with TRBJ2-1; D is ambiguous. The CDR3 runs 13 residues. The V gene's germline CDR1 is MGHDK and CDR2 SYGVNS. V was trimmed by 5 bases and J by 4 bases, leaving 9 bases between them. The CDR3 DNA reads TGTGCCAGCAGTACTCTGTGGTACAATGAGCAGTTCTTC. Its translation: CASSTLWYNEQFF.

The J gene is TRBJ2-3, the V gene TRBV18, with 9 bases fitting TRBD2. The germline V gene has CDR1 KGHSH and CDR2 LQKENI. This CDR3 has 15 residues. V was clipped by 3 bases and J by 5 bases; unmatched bases: 6. The CDR3 DNA reads as TGTGCCAGCTCACCGGGCGGGGGGGCCGTAGATACGCAGTATTTT. Residues: CASSPGGGAVDTQYF.

The CDR3 DNA follows: TGTGCCAGCAGTGAGTGGGACATCCCGGGGAACTATGGCTACACCTTC. Translated, it gives CASSEWDIPGNYGYTF. The gene calls are TRBV2 and TRBJ1-2, with D maybe TRBD1 (6 bases). Trimming removed 3 bases from V and 2 bases from J, with 16 bases in between. Germline values: CDR1 SNHLY, CDR2 FYNNEI. CDR3 size: 16 residues.

The gene calls are TRBV24-1 and TRBJ1-5, with 10 bases lining up with TRBD1. The CDR3 covers 16 residues. V was clipped by 4 bases and J by 9 bases; unmatched bases: 11. Per the germline V gene, CDR1 is KGHDR and CDR2 is SFDVKD. CDR3 nucleotide sequence: TGTGCCACCAGTGACCGTGGACAGGGGGAGGGATGGCCCCAGCATTTT. This gives the protein CATSDRGQGEGWPQHF.

CDR3 nucleotides: TGTGCCACCAGTGACCCGACAGGGTGGGAGACAGATACGCAGTATTTT. Translation: CATSDPTGWETDTQYF. This chain connects TRBV24-1 to TRBJ2-3; 7 bases are shared with TRBD1. This CDR3 region has 16 residues. Germline-derived CDR1 and CDR2 are KGHDR and SFDVKD. Losses at the gene ends were 4 bases for V and 3 bases for J; bases not matched to a gene: 9.

The sample holds a few counts of this clone. This chain links TRBV7-9 with TRBJ1-3; 9 bases line up with TRBD1. Unmatched junction bases numbered 3, after V lost 4 bases and J lost 8 bases. This CDR3 region has 13 residues. Per the germline V gene, CDR1 is SEHNR and CDR2 is FQNEAQ (reference sequence). CDR3 sequence: CASSSRTGDTIYF. The CDR3 DNA reads as TGTGCCAGCAGCTCCCGGACAGGGGACACCATATATTTT.

The rearrangement uses TRBV27 and TRBJ1-2, with 10 bases fitting TRBD1. The V and J ends lost 3 bases and 7 bases, in that order; junction bases with no gene match: 5. This CDR3 spans 14 amino acids. CDR1 and CDR2 (germline): MNHEY, SMNVEV (reference sequence). CDR3 loop: CASSFDRGHGGYTF. For the CDR3, the DNA is TGTGCCAGCAGTTTTGACAGGGGGCATGGTGGCTACACCTTC.

This chain links TRBV7-8 with TRBJ1-1, with 8 nucleotides matching TRBD1. V shed 5 bases, J shed 0 bases, and the junction held 2 bases outside the gene matches. Germline CDR1 is SGHVS and CDR2 is FQNEAQ. This CDR3 spans 14 amino acids. CDR3 sequence: CASSKDRVNTEAFF. The CDR3, as DNA: TGTGCCAGCAGCAAGGACAGGGTGAACACTGAAGCTTTCTTT.

A single count supports this clone. This chain uses TRBV9 with TRBJ1-2; D may be TRBD1 (5 bases). Germline lookup yields CDR1 SGDLS and CDR2 YYNGEE. The CDR3 runs 14 residues. The germline V and J ends were trimmed by 3 bases and 5 bases, with 14 bases remaining between them. CDR3 region: CASSAPLGGYGYTF. CDR3 coding DNA: TGTGCCAGCAGCGCCCCTCTCGGGGGGTATGGCTACACCTTC. The full variable domain, completed using reference TRBV9 and TRBJ1-2, is DSGVTQTPKHLITATGQRVTLRCSPRSGDLSVYWYQQSLDQGLQFLIQYYNGEERAKGNILERFSAQQFPDLHSELNLSSLELGDSALYFCASSAPLGGYGYTFGSGTRLTVV.

J is TRBJ2-1 and V is TRBV29-1; a weak D match, TRBD1 (6 bases). Germline V gives CDR1 SQVTM, CDR2 ANQGSEA. The CDR3 spans 13 residues. V shed 7 bases and J shed 3 bases, with 13 bases lying between them. The CDR3 loop is CSGGLRGYNEQFF. The CDR3 DNA follows: TGCAGCGGGGGGCTAAGGGGCTACAATGAGCAGTTCTTC.